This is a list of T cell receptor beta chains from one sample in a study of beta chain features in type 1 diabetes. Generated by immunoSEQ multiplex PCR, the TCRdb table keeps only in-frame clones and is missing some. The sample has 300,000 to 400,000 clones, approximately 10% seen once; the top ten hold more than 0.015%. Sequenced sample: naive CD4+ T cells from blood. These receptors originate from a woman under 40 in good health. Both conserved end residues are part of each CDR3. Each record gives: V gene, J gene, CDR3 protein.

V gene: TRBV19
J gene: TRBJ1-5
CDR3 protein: CASSPRTGHSNQPQHF

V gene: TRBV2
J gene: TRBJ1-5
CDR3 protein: CASSETAGGGEPQHF

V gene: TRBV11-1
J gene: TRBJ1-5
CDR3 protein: CASSLNENQPQHF

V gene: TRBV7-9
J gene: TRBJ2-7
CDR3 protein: CASSLQGYEQYF

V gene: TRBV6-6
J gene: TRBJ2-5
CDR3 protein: CASRSDRDGETQYF

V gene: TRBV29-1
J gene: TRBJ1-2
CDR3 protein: CSVGQGPPYTF

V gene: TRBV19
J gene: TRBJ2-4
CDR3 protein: CASTDRTHLIF

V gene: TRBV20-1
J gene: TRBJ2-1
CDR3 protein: CSSGIYNEQFF

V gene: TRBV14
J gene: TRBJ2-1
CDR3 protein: CASSQPSGISYNEQFF

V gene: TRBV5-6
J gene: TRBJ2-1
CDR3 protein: CASSSTGSYDNEQFF

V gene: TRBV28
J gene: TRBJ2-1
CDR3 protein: CAIQERGRGRNEQFF

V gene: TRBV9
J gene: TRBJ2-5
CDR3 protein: CASSVGSRTSQETQYF

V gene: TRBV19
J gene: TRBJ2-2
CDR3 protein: CASSIRSGRAGGELFF

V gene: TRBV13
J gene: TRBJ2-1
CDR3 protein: CASSLERLGPRYNEQFF

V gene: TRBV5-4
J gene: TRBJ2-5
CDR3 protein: CASSYGLAGARETQYF

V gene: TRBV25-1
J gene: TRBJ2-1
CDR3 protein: CASSEVATGTGYNEQFF

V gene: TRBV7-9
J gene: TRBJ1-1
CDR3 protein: CASSMGQTMNTEAFF

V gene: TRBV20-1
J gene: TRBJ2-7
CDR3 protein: CSGRDAYEQYF

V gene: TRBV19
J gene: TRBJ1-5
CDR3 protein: CASSSTGEVQPQHF

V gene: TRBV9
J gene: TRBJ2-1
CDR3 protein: CASSVAGQGQYNEQFF

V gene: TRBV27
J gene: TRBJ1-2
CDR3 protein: CASSRGTGRSYGYTF

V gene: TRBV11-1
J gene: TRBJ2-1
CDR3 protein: CASRIALAGAGEQFF

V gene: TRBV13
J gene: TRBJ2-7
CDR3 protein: CASSSGQGSYEQYF

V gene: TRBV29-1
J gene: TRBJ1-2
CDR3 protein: CSAQGGEGYGYTF

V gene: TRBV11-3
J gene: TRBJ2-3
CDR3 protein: CASSRVFTDTQYF

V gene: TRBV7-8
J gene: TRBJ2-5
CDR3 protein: CASSPRTSRQETQYF

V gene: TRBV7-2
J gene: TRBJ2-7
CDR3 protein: CASRTGFRVGEQYF

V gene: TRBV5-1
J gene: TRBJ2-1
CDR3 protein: CASSLTPTGGSGNEQFF

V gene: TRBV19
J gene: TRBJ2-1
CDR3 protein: CASRTDRATYNEQFF

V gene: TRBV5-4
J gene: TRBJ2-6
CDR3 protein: CASSLVSGYGANVLTF

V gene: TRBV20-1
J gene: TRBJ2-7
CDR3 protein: CSALAYEQYF

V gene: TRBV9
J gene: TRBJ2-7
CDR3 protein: CASSPGLRGGSAYEQYF

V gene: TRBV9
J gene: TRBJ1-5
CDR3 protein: CASSVVSGRGQPQHF

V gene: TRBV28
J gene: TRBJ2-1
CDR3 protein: CASSYIRGLYNEQFF

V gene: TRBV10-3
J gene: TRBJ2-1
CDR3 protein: CAISDRVAYNEQFF

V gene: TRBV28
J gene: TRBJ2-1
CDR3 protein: CASSPGGTSGYNEQFF

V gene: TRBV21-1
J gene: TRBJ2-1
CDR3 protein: CASRGLAGAHEQFF

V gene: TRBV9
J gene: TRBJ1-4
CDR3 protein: CASSVGRATNEKLFF

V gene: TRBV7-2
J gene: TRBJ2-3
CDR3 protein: CASSLGGLAADTQYF

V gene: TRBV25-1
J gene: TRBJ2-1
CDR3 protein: CASSFRTSGDHNEQFF

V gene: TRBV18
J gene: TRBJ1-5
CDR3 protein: CASSRQAIDQPQHF

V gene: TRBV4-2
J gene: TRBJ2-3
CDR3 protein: CASKAGGGPTDTQYF

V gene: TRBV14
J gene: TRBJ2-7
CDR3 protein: CASSRSGSYEQYF